This T cell receptor beta chain comes out of a study of CD8 T cells in ankylosing spondylitis. Study-wide findings and caveats: For ankylosing spondylitis blood, a TCR beta motif of under 10 highly homologous variants appeared characteristic. Both synovial fluid and blood in reactive arthritis had previously been reported to carry some motif variants. Disease-associated clones were reportedly significantly overrepresented in matched ankylosing spondylitis synovial fluid.

By quantitative 5'-RACE with molecular barcodes, the TCR beta libraries were made. TCRdb re-called the 5' RACE reads with MiXCR, one entry per CDR3 protein. The top ten hold about 0.9% of the sample, which has around 450,000 distinct CDR3 sequences, approximately 26% seen once. Germline CDR1 is SQVTM and CDR2 is ANQGSEA. The CDR3 is made up of 13 amino acids. V lost 4 bases and J 3 bases, leaving 10 bases between the germline ends. With regard to this clonotype: Its antigen is currently unknown.

The receptor was isolated from a male donor with ankylosing spondylitis. The source material was blood, either unsorted or a sorted T cell fraction (not recorded which). V gene TRBV29-1 combines with J gene TRBJ2-1; no firm D call. The CDR3 bases are TGCAGCGTTGGTAGTACAATCTACAATGAGCAGTTCTTC. Translation gives CSVGSTIYNEQFF.